A selection of T cell receptor beta chains follows, all from one sample in a study of T cells in Graves' hyperthyroidism and ophthalmopathy. TCRdb analysed the multiplex PCR reads with MiXCR anew, one entry per CDR3 protein. This table has nearly 600,000 distinct CDR3 sequences, more than 11% appearing once. Source material: blood. The receptors shown here come from a woman aged 25 to 45 with Graves' hyperthyroidism that later progressed to Graves' ophthalmopathy. CDR3s include the opening cysteine and the closing phenylalanine or tryptophan. The D gene is left open where the match is weak. Part of the rows lack a size; the others show once, few, many or a class for expanded clones.

J gene	V gene	D gene	clone size	CDR3 DNA	CDR3 protein
TRBJ2-5	TRBV19	NA	many	TGTGCCAGTAGTAGGGGAGAGGGTCTGGAGACCCAGTACTTC	CASSRGEGLETQYF
TRBJ1-3	TRBV9	TRBD1	many	TGTGCCAGCAGCGCCGGGACAGCGTCTGGAAACACCATATATTTT	CASSAGTASGNTIYF
TRBJ2-3	TRBV7-8	NA	many	TGTGCCAGCAGTCCCCAACCCGGTAGCACAGATACGCAGTATTTT	CASSPQPGSTDTQYF
TRBJ2-7	TRBV30	NA	many	TGTGCCTGGAGTGTAGGTGGGAGCTCCTACGAGCAGTACTTC	CAWSVGGSSYEQYF
TRBJ2-3	TRBV7-3	NA	many	TGTGCCAGCAGCAATAGCGGGACAGGGGATACGCAGTATTTT	CASSNSGTGDTQYF
TRBJ2-7	TRBV12-3/TRBV12-4	TRBD2	many	TGTGCCAGCACCCACAGCACTAGCGGGCGGGAGCAGTACTTC	CASTHSTSGREQYF
TRBJ1-4	TRBV2	NA	many	TGTGCCACCGGAGGACAGACAAATGAAAAACTGTTTTTT	CATGGQTNEKLFF
TRBJ2-3	TRBV2	TRBD1	many	TGTGCCAGCAGTGAGGACAGGGCCGCAGATACGCAGTATTTT	CASSEDRAADTQYF
TRBJ2-2	TRBV20-1	NA	few	TGCAGTGCTAGAGATTTTGGGGACTTTAACACCGGGGAGCTGTTTTTT	CSARDFGDFNTGELFF
TRBJ2-1	TRBV5-1	TRBD2	many	TGCGCCAGCAGCCCCCGGACTAGCGGGATCAACAATGAGCAGTTCTTC	CASSPRTSGINNEQFF
TRBJ1-2	TRBV24-1	NA	few	TGTGCCACCAGTGATGGGGTCCCTAACTATGGCTACACCTTC	CATSDGVPNYGYTF
TRBJ2-2	TRBV7-2	NA	NA	TGTGCCAGCAGCTTCTCAGACGGGAACACCGGGGAGCTGTTTTTT	CASSFSDGNTGELFF
TRBJ2-1	TRBV2	NA	many	TGTGCCAGCATCCGGGGAGGTGAGCAGTTCTTC	CASIRGGEQFF
TRBJ2-2	TRBV27	NA	many	TGTGCCAGCAGTTTATCTAGACTAAGCGGGGAGCTGTTTTTT	CASSLSRLSGELFF
TRBJ2-2	TRBV7-2	NA	NA	TGTGCCAGCAGCTCCGCAGGGGGGATTTACACCGGGGAGCTGTTTTTT	CASSSAGGIYTGELFF
TRBJ2-1	TRBV24-1	NA	few	TGTGCCACCAGTGATTCACACAATGAGCAGTCCTTC	CATSDSHNEQSF
TRBJ2-7	TRBV6-2/TRBV6-3	TRBD2	NA	TGTGCCAGCGCCCGGGACTATGCCTACGAGCAGTACTTC	CASARDYAYEQYF
TRBJ2-7	TRBV6-1	NA	NA	TGTGCCAGCAACAGAGACAGATCCGACGAGCAGTACTTC	CASNRDRSDEQYF
TRBJ2-1	TRBV9	TRBD2	few	TGTGCCAGCAGGACTAGCGGGATGGGAAATGAGCAGTTCTTC	CASRTSGMGNEQFF
TRBJ2-7	TRBV30	TRBD1	NA	TGTGCCTGGACCGGGACAGGGGATTACGAGCAGTACTTC	CAWTGTGDYEQYF
TRBJ2-7	TRBV29-1	NA	many	TGCAGCGTTGAACTAAGGGGCAAATCCTACGAGCAGTACTTC	CSVELRGKSYEQYF
TRBJ2-5	TRBV20-1	NA	few	TGCAGTGCTAGTAAACTGGATGACAACGAGTACTTC	CSASKLDDNEYF
TRBJ2-7	TRBV6-2/TRBV6-3	NA	once	TGTGCCAGCTTTGAAAGGGGTAGCGGCGTCTACGAGCAGTACTTC	CASFERGSGVYEQYF
TRBJ2-7	TRBV20-1	TRBD2	NA	TGCAGTGCTAGAGATCGGAGCGGGAGTATCCCGCACGAGCAGTACTTC	CSARDRSGSIPHEQYF
TRBJ1-2	TRBV5-1	NA	NA	TGCGCCAGCAGCTTGGCCCGGACCTGGGGGAATGGCTACACCTTC	CASSLARTWGNGYTF
TRBJ2-1	TRBV5-1	TRBD2	NA	TGCGCCAGCACCTGGACTAGTTTAAGCAATGAGCAGTTCTTC	CASTWTSLSNEQFF
TRBJ2-7	TRBV2	NA	many	TGTGCCAGCAGCGGACAGCTCTACGAGCAGTACTTC	CASSGQLYEQYF
TRBJ2-1	TRBV5-1	NA	NA	TGCGCCAGCAGCTCCTGGACTGAGAATGAGCAGTTCTTC	CASSSWTENEQFF
TRBJ1-2	TRBV7-2	NA	many	TGTGCCAGCAGCGCTCACGGGGTTGCGTCGAACTATGGCTACACCTTC	CASSAHGVASNYGYTF
TRBJ2-2	TRBV6-1	NA	NA	TGTGCCAGCAGGGACCGGTGGGACTCTTACACCGGGGAGCTGTTTTTT	CASRDRWDSYTGELFF
TRBJ1-1	TRBV20-1	NA	few	TGCAGTGCACCGAGGGAGACTGAAGCTTTCTTT	CSAPRETEAFF
TRBJ1-1	TRBV27	NA	many	TGTGCCTCTCGGGGGGTCACTGAAGCTTTCTTT	CASRGVTEAFF
TRBJ2-1	TRBV7-2	TRBD2	NA	TGTGCCAGCAGCATACCGGGACTAGCGGTATACAATGAGCAGTTCTTC	CASSIPGLAVYNEQFF
TRBJ2-7	TRBV19	TRBD2	many	TGTGCCAGCAGCCCCCCCGGGACTAGATACGAGCAGTACTTC	CASSPPGTRYEQYF
TRBJ1-4	TRBV12-3/TRBV12-4	NA	many	TGTGCCAGCAGTGAAACAGGGCGGACTAATGAAAAACTGTTTTTT	CASSETGRTNEKLFF
TRBJ2-2	TRBV6-9	TRBD2	NA	TGTGCCAGCAGTATTAGCGGGGGGATACTCACCGGGGAGCTGTTTTTT	CASSISGGILTGELFF
TRBJ1-6	TRBV10-3	NA	many	TGTGCCATCAGTGACAGGGCGGATTCACCCCTCCACTTT	CAISDRADSPLHF
TRBJ1-5	TRBV6-2/TRBV6-3	NA	many	TGTGCCAGCATGGATAGCAATCAGCCCCAGCATTTT	CASMDSNQPQHF
TRBJ2-5	TRBV12-5	NA	NA	TGTGCTAGTGGTCCTTCGGGACTTAGCTCAGAGACCCAGTACTTC	CASGPSGLSSETQYF
TRBJ2-1	TRBV6-2/TRBV6-3	TRBD2	few	TGTGCCGGCAAAAGCGGGAGTACCCGGGATGAGCGGTTCTTC	CAGKSGSTRDERFF
TRBJ2-7	TRBV11-2	TRBD2	many	TGTGCCAGCACTGAGGGACTAGCGGTCTCCTACGAGCAGTACTTC	CASTEGLAVSYEQYF
TRBJ2-7	TRBV2	NA	many	TGTGCCAGCTCCCAGGGGGGAGGCGAGCAGTACTTC	CASSQGGGEQYF
TRBJ2-7	TRBV11-2	NA	many	TGTGCCAGCAGCCCAGGGGGGAGAAACTACGAGCAGTACTTC	CASSPGGRNYEQYF
TRBJ1-6	TRBV20-1	NA	few	TGCAGTGCAACTTGGGGAAGATATAATTCACCCCCCCACTTT	CSATWGRYNSPPHF
TRBJ1-2	TRBV19	TRBD1	few	TGTGCCAGTAGTTTTTATGGACAGGGGGACTATGGCTACACCTTC	CASSFYGQGDYGYTF
TRBJ1-1	TRBV28	NA	many	TGTGCCAGCAGTTTCCCGACACCCACAGAAAACACTGAAGCTTTCTTT	CASSFPTPTENTEAFF
TRBJ1-2	TRBV5-6	NA	NA	TGTGCCAGCACCCTTGGGGGCCTCTATGGCTACACCTTC	CASTLGGLYGYTF
TRBJ2-1	TRBV11-3	TRBD1	many	TGTGCCAGCAGCTTAGGTACGGGACAGGGAAACAATGAGCAGTTCTTC	CASSLGTGQGNNEQFF
TRBJ1-5	TRBV20-1	NA	NA	TGCAGTGCTAGAGGAGGAGAAGGGGGTAAGGGTCAGCCCCAGCATTTT	CSARGGEGGKGQPQHF
TRBJ1-1	TRBV2	TRBD1	many	TGTGCCAGCAGGCTGCAGGGGGCTGCTGAAGCTTTCTTT	CASRLQGAAEAFF
TRBJ1-5	TRBV24-1	NA	NA	TGTGCCACCAGTGATGGGGCAGCCCGACATTTT	CATSDGAARHF